Below, one T cell receptor beta chain is given with its context. Its antigen is not yet known. No much larger clone is present one base from it, and per-base qualities are unavailable. Library generation was performed with RT-PCR. Sequencing instrument: Illumina HiSeq 2500. TCRdb cleaned the public reads at Q25 with fastp, built clones with MiXCR and kept in-frame beta chains. Every distinct CDR3 protein forms one entry, paired with its most common genes and DNA. Counted in this sample were about 700,000 distinct CDR3 sequences; around 13% of them appeared once. Around 7.3% of the sample belongs to the ten largest clones. The CDR3, cysteine through phenylalanine, is 15 amino acids long. Of all the DNA, just the CDR3 is kept, 45 bases in frame from base 1. As encoded in the germline V gene, CDR1 is SGHRS while CDR2 is YFSETQ. Trimming at the junction amounts to 4 bases on V and 1 base on J, and the germline ends lie 14 bases apart.

This entry is derived from a study of response to subunit inactivated influenza vaccine (dated by TCRdb to 2016 to 2019). With regard to the full study: Deep quantitative T cell receptor repertoire profiling was used in the study to track responses to a trivalent subunit inactivated influenza vaccine.

The investigation overall reported the following: According to the authors, only a limited number of new T cells may be recruited by each seasonal influenza vaccination.

In this chain, TRBV5-1 is recombined with TRBJ2-5; D gene: possibly TRBD2, on 6 matching bases. This clonotype was sampled from a man in his fifties who received an inactivated influenza vaccine. Donor details come from another sample of the same person, matched by shared clones. The sequencing used PBMCs from blood, collected roughly 15 days before vaccination. CDR3 region: CASSAGGRIQETQYF. The base sequence is TGCGCCAGCAGCGCCGGGGGTAGGATCCAAGAGACCCAGTACTTC.